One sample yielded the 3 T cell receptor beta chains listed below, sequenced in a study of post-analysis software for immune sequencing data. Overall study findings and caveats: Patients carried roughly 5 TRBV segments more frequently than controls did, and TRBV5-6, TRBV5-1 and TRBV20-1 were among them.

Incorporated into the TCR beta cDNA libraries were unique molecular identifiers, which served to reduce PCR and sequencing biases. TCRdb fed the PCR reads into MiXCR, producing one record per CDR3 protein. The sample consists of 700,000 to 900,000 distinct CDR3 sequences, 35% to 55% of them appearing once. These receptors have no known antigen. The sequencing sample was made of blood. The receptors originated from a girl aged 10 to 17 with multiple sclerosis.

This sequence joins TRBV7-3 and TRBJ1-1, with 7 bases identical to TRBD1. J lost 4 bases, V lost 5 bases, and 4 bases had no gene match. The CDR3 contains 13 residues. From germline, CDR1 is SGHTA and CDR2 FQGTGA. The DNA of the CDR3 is TGTGCCAGCAGCCGGCGGACAGGCACTGAAGCTTTCTTT. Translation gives CASSRRTGTEAFF.

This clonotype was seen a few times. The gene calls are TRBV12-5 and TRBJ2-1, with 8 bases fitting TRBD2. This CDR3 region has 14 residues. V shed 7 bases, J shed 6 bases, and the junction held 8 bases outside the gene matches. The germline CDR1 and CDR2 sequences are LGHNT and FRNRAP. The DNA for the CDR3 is TGTGCTAGTGCCCAAGCGGGGGAACCCAATGAGCAGTTCTTC. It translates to CASAQAGEPNEQFF.

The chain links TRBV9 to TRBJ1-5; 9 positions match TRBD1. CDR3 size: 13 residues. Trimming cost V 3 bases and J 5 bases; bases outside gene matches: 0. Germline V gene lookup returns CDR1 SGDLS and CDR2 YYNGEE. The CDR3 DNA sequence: TGTGCCAGCAGCGGGACAGGGGATCAGCCCCAGCATTTT. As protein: CASSGTGDQPQHF.